A single sample gave rise to the 22 T cell receptor beta chains below, sequenced in a study of T cells after posttransplantation cyclophosphamide. Treatment was busulfan-fludarabine conditioning, a marrow graft, and cyclophosphamide on days +3 and +4. Clones were sequenced by immunoSEQ multiplex PCR, and TCRdb holds only the in-frame ones, with some missing. There are approximately 2,500 clones in the sample; around 68% occur only once, and roughly a quarter lies in the top ten. Sequencing was performed on PBMCs, taken 30 days after allogeneic stem cell transplant with posttransplant cyclophosphamide. The receptors were gathered from a female patient aged 50 to 65 who received an allogeneic stem cell transplant from a related donor, was CMV-positive, and had no GVHD. Some T cells may arise from the graft donor.

This chain's CDR3 is CASSQADRGWNGYTF. The CDR3, as DNA: TGCGCCAGCAGCCAAGCGGACAGGGGGTGGAATGGCTACACCTTC. The chain recombines TRBV4-1 with TRBJ1-2; 10 nucleotides match TRBD1. Per the germline V gene, CDR1 is MGHRA and CDR2 is YSYEKL. The trim removed 1 base at V and 6 bases at J, leaving 5 bases unmatched. This CDR3 is 15 amino acids long.

The V call is TRBV27, the J call TRBJ2-3, with 11 nucleotides matching TRBD2. J gave up 5 bases and V 2 bases, and 6 bases lay outside the gene matches. Looked up from germline, CDR1 is MNHEY and CDR2 is SMNVEV (reference sequence). The CDR3 covers 16 residues. The CDR3 is CASSLLPSGRQDTQYF. As DNA, the CDR3 is TGTGCCAGCAGTTTACTCCCTAGCGGGAGGCAAGATACGCAGTATTTT.

This clone was detected a few times. This sequence joins TRBV7-8 and TRBJ1-2; D may be TRBD1 (5 bases). Germline CDR1 SGHVS, CDR2 FQNEAQ. There are 14 residues in the CDR3. Trimming left V 1 base short and J 2 bases short, with 8 bases between. As DNA, the CDR3 is TGTGCCAGCAGCTTAGTCGGGGGAAACTATGGCTACACCTTC. This gives the protein CASSLVGGNYGYTF.

The chain employs TRBV7-8 and TRBJ2-7; 8 bases are shared with TRBD2. CDR3 length: 16 residues. CDR1 SGHVS and CDR2 FQNEAQ come from the germline V gene. V was pared by 5 bases and J by 0 bases, with 9 bases of the junction left unmatched. The CDR3 bases are TGTGCCAGCAGCCCCCAGGGCGGGGGGAGCTCCTACGAGCAGTACTTC. Its protein is CASSPQGGGSSYEQYF.

The chain employs TRBV19 and TRBJ1-3; 7 nucleotides align to TRBD1. With V trimmed by 2 bases and J by 6 bases, 4 bases remained unmatched. In germline, CDR1 is LNHDA, CDR2 SQIVND (reference sequence). This CDR3 is built from 14 residues. This CDR3 is CASSIWDRKNTIYF. The CDR3 bases are TGTGCCAGTAGTATATGGGACAGAAAAAACACCATATATTTT.

Here the CDR3 DNA reads TGTGCCAGCTCACCGCGGGACAGGGGAACCGGGGAGCTGTTTTTT. It codes for CASSPRDRGTGELFF. The chain couples TRBV18 to TRBJ2-2; 10 bases are shared with TRBD1. CDR1 and CDR2 from the germline V gene are KGHSH and LQKENI. Trimming at V came to 3 bases and at J to 5 bases, leaving 3 bases not matched to a gene. The CDR3 covers 15 residues.

CDR3 loop: CASSKGGSLNYGYTF. The CDR3 DNA reads as TGTGCCAGCAGTAAGGGAGGATCTCTTAACTATGGCTACACCTTC. This chain links TRBV25-1 with TRBJ1-2; D uncertain. CDR1 MGHDK and CDR2 SYGVNS come from the germline V gene. The CDR3 extends over 15 amino acids. V was trimmed by 5 bases and J by 1 base, leaving 14 bases between them.

The gene calls are TRBV4-2 and TRBJ2-1; 12 positions agree with TRBD1. Germline V lookup: CDR1 LGHNA, CDR2 YNFKEQ. The CDR3 extends over 15 amino acids. The V gene end was trimmed by 5 bases and the J gene end by 6 bases; junction bases not matched to a gene: 5. The CDR3, as DNA: TGTGCCAGCAGCTTGGGGGGACAGGGGGCCAATGAGCAGTTCTTC. Amino acid sequence: CASSLGGQGANEQFF.

The chain joins TRBV7-2 to TRBJ2-2; 9 bases map to TRBD1. The CDR3 contains 14 residues. The V segment lost 4 bases and the J segment 6 bases; nucleotides outside the gene matches: 3. From germline, CDR1 is SGHTA and CDR2 FQGNSA. Written as DNA, the CDR3 is TGTGCCAGCAGCTCCTACAGGGGGCCCGGGGAGCTGTTTTTT. Protein: CASSSYRGPGELFF. Filled out from reference TRBV7-2 and TRBJ2-2, the complete variable domain reads GAGVSQSPSNKVTEKGKDVELRCDPISGHTALYWYRQSLGQGLEFLIYFQGNSAPDKSGLPSDRFSAERTGGSVSTLTIQRTQQEDSAVYLCASSSYRGPGELFFGEGSRLTVL.

This sequence joins TRBV5-1 and TRBJ1-2; the D is unclear. CDR1 and CDR2 from the germline V gene are SGHRS and YFSETQ. The CDR3 totals 14 residues. Trimming stripped 0 bases from V and 3 bases from J, with 9 bases between. The CDR3 loop is CASSLEQNDYGYTF. CDR3 bases: TGCGCCAGCAGCTTGGAACAGAACGACTATGGCTACACCTTC.

The V call is TRBV6-5, the J call TRBJ2-7; maybe TRBD2 (5 bases). This CDR3 has 13 residues. Germline V gene data show CDR1 as MNHEY and CDR2 as SVGAGI. V dropped 9 bases and J dropped 2 bases, with 14 bases sitting between them. The CDR3 nucleotides are TGTGCCAGTGATCAAAGCGGTGCCTACGAGCAGTACTTC. It yields the protein CASDQSGAYEQYF.

V gene TRBV30 combines with J gene TRBJ1-2, with 7 bases lining up with TRBD1. The CDR3 has 16 amino acids. CDR1 and CDR2 (germline): GTSNPN, SVGIG (reference sequence). J was trimmed by 5 bases and V by 5 bases; bases with no gene match: 17. CDR3 sequence: CAWDPRQGLMRYGYTF. CDR3 nucleotides: TGTGCCTGGGACCCCCGACAGGGTTTAATGAGGTATGGCTACACCTTC.

V usage is TRBV4-1 and J usage is TRBJ1-6; D uncertain. Germline lookup yields CDR1 MGHRA and CDR2 YSYEKL. The CDR3 runs to 16 residues. V was shortened by 7 bases and J by 0 bases, with 13 bases between the two germline ends. The CDR3 reads CASNPDRSSYNSPLHF. In DNA form, the CDR3 reads TGCGCCAGCAACCCCGACCGGAGCTCCTATAATTCACCCCTCCACTTT.

The rearrangement links TRBV19 to TRBJ1-5, with TRBD1 identical over 7 bases. J gave up 6 bases and V 5 bases, and 10 bases lay outside the gene matches. The CDR3 covers 15 residues. CDR1 is LNHDA, CDR2 SQIVND, per germline (reference sequence). The CDR3 is CASSYDRERRQPQHF. CDR3 coding DNA: TGTGCCAGTAGTTACGACAGGGAAAGGCGTCAGCCCCAGCATTTT.

The chain couples TRBV19 to TRBJ1-1; TRBD1 is a possible D gene (6 bases). The CDR3 consists of 14 residues. From germline, CDR1 is LNHDA and CDR2 SQIVND (reference sequence). The V end lost 5 bases, the J end lost 5 bases, and 15 bases lay between the germline ends. The CDR3 coding sequence is TGTGCCAGTAGTGGGCGGGGGGCGAGGACTGAAGCTTTCTTT. It is translated as CASSGRGARTEAFF.

V and J are TRBV28 and TRBJ2-7; the match to TRBD1 covers 8 bases. Per germline, CDR1 MDHEN and CDR2 SYDVKM. This CDR3 region has 13 residues. J lost 5 bases, V lost 5 bases, and 5 bases had no gene match. The DNA for the CDR3 is TGTGCCAGCAGTGCGACAGGGGTTCACGAGCAGTACTTC. Translation: CASSATGVHEQYF.

The J gene is TRBJ2-7, the V gene TRBV27, with 7 bases fitting TRBD2. The CDR3 runs to 13 residues. Germline assignment: CDR1 MNHEY and CDR2 SMNVEV (reference sequence). V lost 7 bases and J lost 6; bases outside the gene matches: 9. CDR3 sequence reads: CASKPTSASEQYF. The CDR3 DNA follows: TGTGCCAGCAAACCTACTAGCGCGAGCGAGCAGTACTTC.

This clone was observed a few times. The V and J genes are TRBV29-1 and TRBJ1-2; no definite D call. CDR3 length: 11 amino acids. In germline, CDR1 is SQVTM, CDR2 ANQGSEA. V gave up 0 bases and J gave up 7 bases, with 6 bases separating them. CDR3 sequence reads: CSVEDPGGYTF. CDR3 sequence (DNA): TGCAGCGTTGAAGATCCGGGTGGCTACACCTTC.

The gene calls are TRBV5-1 and TRBJ2-7, with D possibly matching TRBD2 (6 bases). The CDR3 is made up of 16 amino acids. Per germline, CDR1 SGHRS and CDR2 YFSETQ. Trimming cost V 1 base and J 3 bases, with 17 bases left between them. The DNA for the CDR3 is TGCGCCAGCAGCTTGCATTTTCTGCCGGGACTCTACGAGCAGTACTTC. Protein: CASSLHFLPGLYEQYF.

This sequence joins TRBV23-1 and TRBJ2-2; a possible D gene is TRBD2 (6 bases). TRBV23-1 is reported as an ORF; its role is uncertain. The CDR3 totals 15 residues. The V end lost 9 bases, the J end lost 5 bases, and 19 bases lay between the germline ends. The CDR3 bases are TGCGCCAGGCCGTCGGTGAAGGGAGGAACCGGGGAGCTGTTTTTT. This sequence encodes CARPSVKGGTGELFF.

The gene calls are TRBV6-5 and TRBJ1-5, with D perhaps TRBD1 (5 bases). Trimming shortened V by 6 bases and J by 6 bases, and 12 bases separated the two germline ends. The germline V gene has CDR1 MNHEY and CDR2 SVGAGI. The CDR3 contains 13 residues. CDR3 protein: CASSRTGSQPQHF. The CDR3 nucleotides are TGTGCCAGCAGCCGAACAGGATCTCAGCCCCAGCATTTT.

This sequence joins TRBV7-9 and TRBJ2-7; 10 nucleotides align to TRBD1. The V segment lost 5 bases and the J segment 2 bases; nucleotides outside the gene matches: 3. The CDR3 is 14 amino acids. Germline CDR1 reads SEHNR; CDR2 reads FQNEAQ (reference sequence). The chain's CDR3 is CASSPGTGAYEQYF. The DNA of the CDR3 is TGTGCCAGCAGCCCCGGGACAGGGGCCTACGAGCAGTACTTC.